These 25 T cell receptor beta chains came from one sample sequenced in a study of cytomegalovirus exposure and HLA in healthy donors. 13 Jbeta primers and 60 Vbeta primers were used for the PCR. Produced via immunoSEQ multiplex PCR; TCRdb's table is partial and in-frame only. The table lists fewer than 150,000 clones, 70% to 80% of them singletons, with approximately 8.2% in the top ten. The sample comprised PBMCs. All receptors derive from a woman in her thirties or forties in good health and CMV-seropositive.

The sample holds a few counts of this clone. V is TRBV18 and J is TRBJ2-5, with TRBD2 matching over 8 bases. CDR3 size: 15 residues. The V and J ends lost 5 bases and 2 bases, in that order; junction bases with no gene match: 7. Germline assignment: CDR1 KGHSH and CDR2 LQKENI. The CDR3 DNA follows: TGTGCCAGCTCATCCCAGCGGGGGCGGCAAGAGACCCAGTACTTC. Its translation is CASSSQRGRQETQYF.

The rearrangement links TRBV7-6 to TRBJ2-7; the D is unclear. The CDR3 contains 11 residues. V was cut by 5 bases and J by 4 bases, with 6 bases left in between. Per the germline V gene, CDR1 is SGHVS and CDR2 is FNYEAQ. The CDR3 nucleotides read TGTGCCAGCAGCAACAGTTACGAGCAGTACTTC. Protein sequence: CASSNSYEQYF.

This rearrangement joins TRBV7-2 to TRBJ1-4, with a tentative D call TRBD1 (6 bases). The CDR3 has 14 residues. Trimming left V 5 bases short and J 12 bases short, with 19 bases between. Germline-derived CDR1 and CDR2 are SGHTA and FQGNSA. CDR3 bases: TGTGCCAGCAGCCGGGGGGGCAAGAGGGATCAACTGTTTTTT. This encodes CASSRGGKRDQLFF.

The chain is built from TRBV29-1 and TRBJ2-5; D gene unclear. The DNA end favors TRBJ2-7, so the J call may be wrong. This CDR3 has 11 residues. The germline gives CDR1 SQVTM, CDR2 ANQGSEA. CDR3 sequence: CSVAPPYEQYF. In nucleotides, the CDR3 is TGCAGCGTTGCCCCGCCCTACGAGCAGTACTTC.

V usage is TRBV10-3 and J usage is TRBJ2-7; a possible D gene is TRBD1 (6 bases). This CDR3 contains 13 residues. V was shortened by 6 bases and J by 9 bases, with 18 bases between the two germline ends. Germline V CDR1 and CDR2: ENHRY, SYGVKD. The CDR3 here is CAIRGEQGLGQYF. In DNA, the CDR3 is TGTGCCATCAGGGGGGAACAGGGCTTAGGGCAGTACTTC.

The V gene is TRBV2, the J gene TRBJ2-5; maybe TRBD1 (7 bases). Germline CDR1 SNHLY, CDR2 FYNNEI. V was trimmed by 0 bases and J by 5 bases, leaving 10 bases between them. This CDR3 is 14 amino acids long. The CDR3 DNA sequence: TGTGCCAGCAGTGAAGCCAGGGGGGCGGAGACCCAGTACTTC. Its translation is CASSEARGAETQYF.

CDR3 nucleotides: TGTGCCAGCAGTGAAGCGCCCGGTTGGCCAAGACAGTCGAACACCGGGGAGCTGTTTTTT. Protein product: CASSEAPGWPRQSNTGELFF. The chain employs TRBV2 and TRBJ2-2; D is possibly TRBD1 (5 bases). In germline, CDR1 is SNHLY, CDR2 FYNNEI. V lost 0 bases and J 0 bases, leaving 20 bases between the germline ends. This CDR3 comprises 20 residues.

The V call is TRBV7-2, the J call TRBJ2-7; TRBD1 is a possible D gene (5 bases). The V end was cut by 1 base, the J end by 3 bases, with 13 bases between. Germline V gene data show CDR1 as SGHTA and CDR2 as FQGNSA. The CDR3 length is 15 residues. This CDR3 reads CASSLVVGHFYEQYF. DNA for the CDR3: TGTGCCAGCAGCTTAGTAGTCGGACATTTCTACGAGCAGTACTTC.

This clone was found many times. The V gene is TRBV28, the J gene TRBJ1-4; 8 positions match TRBD1. Trimming cost V 5 bases and J 5 bases; bases outside gene matches: 7. This CDR3 contains 15 residues. The germline gives CDR1 MDHEN, CDR2 SYDVKM. The CDR3, as DNA: TGTGCCAGCAGTCCCGGGACAGGACCAAATGAAAAACTGTTTTTT. Protein: CASSPGTGPNEKLFF.

The gene calls are TRBV11-2 and TRBJ1-2; TRBD1 matches at 7 bases. The CDR3 length is 13 residues. Germline V CDR1 and CDR2: SGHAT, FQNNGV. V was clipped by 5 bases and J by 4 bases; unmatched bases: 4. The CDR3 DNA follows: TGTGCCAGCAGCGAGACAGGGACCTATGGCTACACCTTC. Its translation is CASSETGTYGYTF.

This CDR3 is CASSAYTGELFF. The CDR3 nucleotides read TGTGCCAGCAGTGCTTACACCGGGGAGCTGTTTTTT. V gene TRBV25-1 combines with J gene TRBJ2-2; D unclear. V was pared by 4 bases and J by 3 bases, with 3 bases between. This CDR3 comprises 12 residues. The germline V gene has CDR1 MGHDK and CDR2 SYGVNS. The entire variable domain, with the rest obtained from reference TRBV25-1 and TRBJ2-2, is as follows: EADIYQTPRYLVIGTGKKITLECSQTMGHDKMYWYQQDPGMELHLIHYSYGVNSTEKGDLSSESTVSRIRTEHFPLTLESARPSHTSQYLCASSAYTGELFFGEGSRLTVL.

The genes are TRBV2 and TRBJ2-2; the D gene is possibly TRBD2 (6 bases). Trimming stripped 5 bases from V and 6 bases from J, with 16 bases between. CDR1 and CDR2 (germline): SNHLY, FYNNEI. CDR3 length equals 15 residues. The chain's CDR3 is CASSPEGSVSGELFF. CDR3 in DNA: TGTGCCAGCAGTCCGGAGGGGTCTGTTTCCGGGGAGCTGTTTTTT.

This clone was observed a few times. The chain joins TRBV28 to TRBJ1-2, with D unresolved. Trimming took off 2 bases at V and 7 bases at J, with 8 bases between the two ends. From germline, CDR1 is MDHEN and CDR2 SYDVKM. The CDR3 length is 12 residues. The CDR3: CASSLPTAGYTF. Written as DNA, the CDR3 is TGTGCCAGCAGTTTACCTACAGCTGGCTACACCTTC.

The V and J genes are TRBV5-4 and TRBJ1-2; D uncertain. Trimming cost V 4 bases and J 7 bases, with 11 bases left between them. The CDR3 consists of 12 residues. CDR1 is SGHNT, CDR2 YYREEE, per germline (reference sequence). The CDR3 loop is CASSALEGGYTF. Written as DNA, the CDR3 is TGTGCCAGCAGCGCTCTTGAGGGTGGCTACACCTTC.

This clone has more than one count but fewer than ten. This rearrangement joins TRBV29-1 to TRBJ2-3; 9 positions match TRBD2. With V trimmed by 6 bases and J by 0 bases, 7 bases remained unmatched. The CDR3 is made up of 15 amino acids. Germline-derived CDR1 and CDR2 are SQVTM and ANQGSEA. DNA of the CDR3: TGCAGCGTCGCGAAGCGGGGGGCCAGCACAGATACGCAGTATTTT. Encoded protein: CSVAKRGASTDTQYF.

This clone was detected only a few times. The V call is TRBV10-3, the J call TRBJ1-1; 8 bases line up with TRBD1. The CDR3 loop spans 15 amino acids. V trimming: 3 bases; J trimming: 5 bases; junction bases outside the gene matches: 8. The V gene's germline CDR1 is ENHRY and CDR2 SYGVKD. The CDR3 region is CAISDPQGAWTEAFF. Written as DNA, the CDR3 is TGTGCCATCAGTGACCCCCAGGGGGCATGGACTGAAGCTTTCTTT.

The rearrangement uses TRBV7-2 and TRBJ2-5; TRBD2 aligns across 13 bases. The DNA end is more similar to TRBJ2-7, so the J call may be wrong. CDR3 length: 14 residues. CDR1 is SGHTA and CDR2 is FQGNSA in the germline V gene. CDR3 sequence (DNA): TGTGCCAGCAGGACTAGCGGGGGGACCTACGAGCAGTACTTC. Protein sequence: CASRTSGGTYEQYF.

This clone occurred a few times. V usage is TRBV9 and J usage is TRBJ1-4; 7 nucleotides agree with TRBD1. The CDR3 runs to 13 residues. V shed 1 base, J shed 10 bases, and the junction held 4 bases outside the gene matches. The germline V gene encodes CDR1 SGDLS and CDR2 YYNGEE. The DNA for the CDR3 is TGTGCCAGCAGCGTAACAGGGGCGGGAAAACTGTTTTTT. This gives the protein CASSVTGAGKLFF. Complete variable domain (other parts from reference TRBV9 and TRBJ1-4): DSGVTQTPKHLITATGQRVTLRCSPRSGDLSVYWYQQSLDQGLQFLIQYYNGEERAKGNILERFSAQQFPDLHSELNLSSLELGDSALYFCASSVTGAGKLFFGSGTQLSVL.

There are a few counts of this clone. The chain's CDR3 is CASTSTGVAEKLFF. The CDR3 bases are TGTGCCAGTACTTCGACAGGGGTAGCTGAAAAACTGTTTTTT. V gene TRBV28 combines with J gene TRBJ1-4; TRBD1 agrees at 8 bases. The J segment lost 7 bases and the V segment lost 9 bases, leaving 10 bases of the junction unmatched. The germline V gene encodes CDR1 MDHEN and CDR2 SYDVKM. This CDR3 has 14 residues.

Of note for this clone: This same CDR3 is encoded by further DNA sequences in the sample. This chain links TRBV7-2 with TRBJ2-7; 8 positions match TRBD2. The germline CDR1 and CDR2 sequences are SGHTA and FQGNSA. Trimming took 3 bases from V and 2 from J; bases not matched to a gene: 3. The CDR3 extends over 14 amino acids. Here the CDR3 reads CASSFSGGAYEQYF. Written as DNA, the CDR3 is TGTGCCAGCAGCTTTTCCGGGGGGGCCTACGAGCAGTACTTC. Filled out from reference TRBV7-2 and TRBJ2-7, the complete variable domain reads GAGVSQSPSNKVTEKGKDVELRCDPISGHTALYWYRQSLGQGLEFLIYFQGNSAPDKSGLPSDRFSAERTGGSVSTLTIQRTQQEDSAVYLCASSFSGGAYEQYFGPGTRLTVT.

V gene TRBV7-6 combines with J gene TRBJ1-1; 9 positions agree with TRBD1. The CDR3 extends over 21 amino acids. Germline V gene sequence: CDR1 SGHVS, CDR2 FNYEAQ. Germline trimming cut 5 bases from V and 1 base from J; bases unmatched to any gene: 23. DNA of the CDR3: TGTGCCAGCAGCCCTCGAATAAGCCGGGACAGGGATAGATCGGCGAACACTGAAGCTTTCTTT. Translating gives CASSPRISRDRDRSANTEAFF.

This clone was seen just once. This chain uses TRBV6-1 with TRBJ2-7, with 7 bases lining up with TRBD1. V shed 4 bases, J shed 0 bases, and the junction held 18 bases outside the gene matches. This CDR3 comprises 19 residues. Germline V CDR1 and CDR2: MNHNS, SASEGT. The DNA of the CDR3 is TGTGCCAGCAGTGGTTCTACGGGACAGCGATCTACCCGCTCCTACGAGCAGTACTTC. This encodes CASSGSTGQRSTRSYEQYF.

This clone was seen just once. This chain joins TRBV19 and TRBJ1-4; D remains unclear. CDR3 length equals 13 residues. The germline V gene has CDR1 LNHDA and CDR2 SQIVND (reference sequence). The V end was cut by 10 bases, the J end by 8 bases, with 17 bases between. Here the CDR3 reads CATSIPGGEKLFF. The CDR3 DNA reads as TGTGCCACCTCCATACCGGGTGGCGAAAAACTGTTTTTT.

This chain uses TRBV7-9 with TRBJ2-3; D is possibly TRBD2 (5 bases). Between the trimmed V and J ends, which lost 5 bases and 0 bases, there was a span of 15 bases. The CDR3 runs 16 residues. Looked up from germline, CDR1 is SEHNR and CDR2 is FQNEAQ (reference sequence). The CDR3 protein is CASSPLRSGSTDTQYF. The CDR3 DNA reads as TGTGCCAGCAGCCCACTCAGGAGCGGCAGCACAGATACGCAGTATTTT. Supplemented by reference TRBV7-9 and TRBJ2-3, the full variable domain reads DTGVSQNPRHKITKRGQNVTFRCDPISEHNRLYWYRQTLGQGPEFLTYFQNEAQLEKSRLLSDRFSAERPKGSFSTLEIQRTEQGDSAMYLCASSPLRSGSTDTQYFGPGTRLTVL.

The chain joins TRBV6-5 to TRBJ2-7; D perhaps matches TRBD2 (5 bases). Per germline, CDR1 MNHEY and CDR2 SVGAGI. V was shortened by 6 bases and J by 12 bases, with 21 bases between the two germline ends. The CDR3 length is 13 residues. The CDR3 DNA is TGTGCCAGCAGCCGTCTAACAGTGGACTCATGGTACTTC. Its protein is CASSRLTVDSWYF.